This T cell receptor beta chain was sequenced during a study of T cells in Graves' hyperthyroidism and ophthalmopathy. Preceding any ophthalmopathy symptoms, the blood sample dates from first hyperthyroidism diagnosis. Source material for PBMCs was about 11 ml fresh peripheral blood. RNA transcripts served as the template for amplifying TCR beta CDR3 regions. HTBI primers drove first-round RT-PCR of the TCR CDR3. TCRdb re-called the multiplex PCR reads through MiXCR, storing one row per CDR3 protein. The sample carries 300,000 to 450,000 distinct CDR3 sequences, 17% recorded once. This clonotype was detected ten times or more. After removal of 2 bases from V and 12 bases from J, the junction contained 6 bases not matched to a gene. Germline CDR1 LNHNV, CDR2 YYDKDF (reference sequence). The CDR3 runs to 14 residues.

Sequencing was performed on blood. The clonotype originates from a woman aged 25 to 39 with Graves' hyperthyroidism that later progressed to Graves' ophthalmopathy. The rearrangement joins TRBV15 to TRBJ2-2, with 10 nucleotides matching TRBD1. CDR3 bases: TGTGCCACCAGCAGATCGGGGACAGGGGTAAAGCTGTTTTTT. Its translation is CATSRSGTGVKLFF.